The clone carrying this T cell receptor beta chain was counted between two and nine times. This record belongs to a study of blood T cell repertoires in COVID-19. Whole-study context: The samples span acute and convalescent COVID-19 from the United States, Italy and Spain. PBMCs, B-cell-depleted T cells, or T cells were the source of the cDNA or gDNA that made up the material.

This CDR3 spans 13 amino acids. The V gene's germline CDR1 is MNHEY and CDR2 SMNVEV (reference sequence). V dropped 4 bases and J dropped 2; count of bases not matched to a gene: 1. In the source study's methods: Estimation of nucleated cell counts relied on the amplification of reference gene primers. Clones were sequenced by immunoSEQ multiplex PCR, and TCRdb holds only the in-frame ones, with some missing. V and J calls and clone size are given by that table; D and trimming were obtained from the DNA. This sample carries 250,000 to 300,000 clones, approximately 86% of them seen once, and the ten largest clones take around 3.2%.

The TCR originated in a woman between 18 and 29 years old with acute or convalescent COVID-19. The chain recombines TRBV27 with TRBJ2-5; 7 nucleotides agree with TRBD2. The specimen sequenced was peripheral blood. The CDR3 loop reads CASSWGLQETQYF. In DNA form, the CDR3 reads TGTGCCAGCAGTTGGGGACTACAAGAGACCCAGTACTTC.